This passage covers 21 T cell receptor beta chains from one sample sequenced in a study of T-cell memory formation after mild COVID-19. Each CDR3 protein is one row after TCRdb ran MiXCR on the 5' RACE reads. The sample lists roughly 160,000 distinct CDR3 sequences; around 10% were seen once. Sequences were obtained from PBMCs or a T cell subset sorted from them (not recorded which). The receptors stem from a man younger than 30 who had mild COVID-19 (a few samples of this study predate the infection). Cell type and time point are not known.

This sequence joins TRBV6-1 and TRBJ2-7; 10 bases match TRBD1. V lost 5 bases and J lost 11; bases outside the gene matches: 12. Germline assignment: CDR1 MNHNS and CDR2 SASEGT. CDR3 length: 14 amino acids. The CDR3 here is CASSYGQGDPREYV. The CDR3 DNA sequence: TGTGCCAGCAGTTACGGACAGGGGGACCCTCGCGAGTACGTC.

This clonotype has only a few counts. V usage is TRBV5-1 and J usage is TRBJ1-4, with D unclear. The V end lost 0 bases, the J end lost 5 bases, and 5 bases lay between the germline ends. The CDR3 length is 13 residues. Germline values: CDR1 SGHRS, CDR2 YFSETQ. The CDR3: CASSLATNEKLFF. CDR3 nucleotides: TGCGCCAGCAGCTTGGCGACCAATGAAAAACTGTTTTTT.

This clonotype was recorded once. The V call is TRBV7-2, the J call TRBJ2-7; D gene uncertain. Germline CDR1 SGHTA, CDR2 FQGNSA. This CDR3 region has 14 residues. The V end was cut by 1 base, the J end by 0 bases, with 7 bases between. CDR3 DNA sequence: TGTGCCAGCAGCTTAGGCCAGGTCTCCTACGAGCAGTACTTC. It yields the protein CASSLGQVSYEQYF.

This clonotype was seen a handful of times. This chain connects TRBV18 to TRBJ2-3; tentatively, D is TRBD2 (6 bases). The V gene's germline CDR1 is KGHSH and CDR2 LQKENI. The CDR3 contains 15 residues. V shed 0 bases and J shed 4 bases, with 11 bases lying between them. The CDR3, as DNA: TGTGCCAGCTCACCACCGAGGGGAGGCCCAGATACGCAGTATTTT. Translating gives CASSPPRGGPDTQYF.

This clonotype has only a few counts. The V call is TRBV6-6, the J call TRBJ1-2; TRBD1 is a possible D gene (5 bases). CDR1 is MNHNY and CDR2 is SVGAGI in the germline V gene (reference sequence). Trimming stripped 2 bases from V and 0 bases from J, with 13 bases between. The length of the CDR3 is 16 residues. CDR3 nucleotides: TGTGCCAGCAGTTACGAGAACAGGAATTCTAACTATGGCTACACCTTC. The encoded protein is CASSYENRNSNYGYTF.

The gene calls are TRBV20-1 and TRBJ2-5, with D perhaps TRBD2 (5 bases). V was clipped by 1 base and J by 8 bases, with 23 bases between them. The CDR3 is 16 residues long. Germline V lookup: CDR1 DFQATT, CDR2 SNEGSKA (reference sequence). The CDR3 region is CSARGGGASSYVTQYF. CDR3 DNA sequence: TGCAGTGCTAGAGGAGGCGGTGCATCTAGCTATGTCACCCAGTACTTC.

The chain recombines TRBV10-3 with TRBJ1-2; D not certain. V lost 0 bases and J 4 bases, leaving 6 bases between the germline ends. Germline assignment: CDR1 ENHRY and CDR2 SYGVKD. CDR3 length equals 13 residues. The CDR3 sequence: CAISESDLYGYTF. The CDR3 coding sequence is TGTGCCATCAGTGAGTCAGATCTCTATGGCTACACCTTC.

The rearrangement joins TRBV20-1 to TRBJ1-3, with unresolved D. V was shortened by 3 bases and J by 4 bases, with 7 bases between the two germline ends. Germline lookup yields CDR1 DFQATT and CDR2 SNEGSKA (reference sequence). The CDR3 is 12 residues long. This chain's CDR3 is CSASIFGNTIYF. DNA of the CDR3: TGCAGTGCTAGTATTTTCGGAAACACCATATATTTT.

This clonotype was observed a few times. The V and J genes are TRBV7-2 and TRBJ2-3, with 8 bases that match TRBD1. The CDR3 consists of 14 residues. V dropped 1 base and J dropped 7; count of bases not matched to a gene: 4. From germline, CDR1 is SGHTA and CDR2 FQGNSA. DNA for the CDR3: TGTGCCAGCAGCTTAGACAGGGGGACAAATACGCAGTATTTT. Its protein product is CASSLDRGTNTQYF.

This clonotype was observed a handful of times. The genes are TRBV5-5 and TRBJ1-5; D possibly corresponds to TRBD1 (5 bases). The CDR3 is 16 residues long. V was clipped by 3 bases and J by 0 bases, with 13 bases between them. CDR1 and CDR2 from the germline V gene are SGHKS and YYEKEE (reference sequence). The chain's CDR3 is CASSWAQGTSNQPQHF. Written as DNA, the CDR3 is TGTGCCAGCAGCTGGGCCCAGGGAACTAGCAATCAGCCCCAGCATTTT.

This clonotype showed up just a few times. The CDR3 is CASSFRDSADTQYF. The CDR3, as DNA: TGTGCCAGCAGTTTCCGGGACTCCGCAGATACGCAGTATTTT. The chain employs TRBV12-3 or TRBV12-4 and TRBJ2-3, with D tentatively TRBD2 (6 bases). CDR3 size: 14 residues. The ends were cut back, 3 bases at V and 4 bases at J, with 11 bases in the middle.

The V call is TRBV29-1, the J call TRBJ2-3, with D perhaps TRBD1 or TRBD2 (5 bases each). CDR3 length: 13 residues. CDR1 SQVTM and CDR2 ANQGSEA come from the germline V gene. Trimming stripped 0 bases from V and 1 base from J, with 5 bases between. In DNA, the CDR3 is TGCAGCGTTGAAGAGGGGGGCACAGATACGCAGTATTTT. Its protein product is CSVEEGGTDTQYF.

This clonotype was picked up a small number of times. This CDR3 reads CASSLGEASGNTIYF. For the CDR3, the DNA is TGCGCCAGCAGCTTGGGGGAGGCCTCTGGAAACACCATATATTTT. The rearrangement uses TRBV5-1 and TRBJ1-3; D gene ambiguous. The CDR3 runs to 15 residues. Germline loops: CDR1 SGHRS, CDR2 YFSETQ. Between the trimmed V and J ends, which lost 0 bases and 0 bases, there was a span of 7 bases.

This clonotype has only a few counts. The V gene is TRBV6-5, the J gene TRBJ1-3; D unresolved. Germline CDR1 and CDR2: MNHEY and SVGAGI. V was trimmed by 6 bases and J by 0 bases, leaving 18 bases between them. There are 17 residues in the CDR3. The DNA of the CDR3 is TGTGCCAGCAGGACCTCCGGACGGGGAAGCTCTGGAAACACCATATATTTT. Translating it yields CASRTSGRGSSGNTIYF.

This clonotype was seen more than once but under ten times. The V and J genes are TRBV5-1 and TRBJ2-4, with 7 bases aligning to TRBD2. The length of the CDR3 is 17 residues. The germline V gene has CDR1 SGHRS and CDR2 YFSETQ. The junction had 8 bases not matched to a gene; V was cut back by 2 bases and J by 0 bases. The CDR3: CASSFLGEGLAKNIQYF. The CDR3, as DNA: TGCGCCAGCAGCTTCCTCGGGGAGGGACTAGCCAAAAACATTCAGTACTTC.

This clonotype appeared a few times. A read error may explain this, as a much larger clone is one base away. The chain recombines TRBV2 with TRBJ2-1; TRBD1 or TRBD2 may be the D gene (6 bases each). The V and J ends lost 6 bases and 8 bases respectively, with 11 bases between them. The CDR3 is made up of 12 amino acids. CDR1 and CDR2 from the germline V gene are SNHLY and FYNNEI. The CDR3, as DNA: TGTGCCAGCAGGAGGGGGGCGGATGAGCAGTTCTTC. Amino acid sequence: CASRRGADEQFF.

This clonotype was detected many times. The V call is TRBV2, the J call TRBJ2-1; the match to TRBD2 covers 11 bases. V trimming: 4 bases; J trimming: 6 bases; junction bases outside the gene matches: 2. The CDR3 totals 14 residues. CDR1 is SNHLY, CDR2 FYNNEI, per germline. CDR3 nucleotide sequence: TGTGCCAGCAGTGCGGGACTAGCGGCCAATGAGCAGTTCTTC. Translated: CASSAGLAANEQFF. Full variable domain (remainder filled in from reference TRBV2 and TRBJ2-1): EPEVTQTPSHQVTQMGQEVILRCVPISNHLYFYWYRQILGQKVEFLVSFYNNEISEKSEIFDDQFSVERPDGSNFTLKIRSTKLEDSAMYFCASSAGLAANEQFFGPGTRLTVL.

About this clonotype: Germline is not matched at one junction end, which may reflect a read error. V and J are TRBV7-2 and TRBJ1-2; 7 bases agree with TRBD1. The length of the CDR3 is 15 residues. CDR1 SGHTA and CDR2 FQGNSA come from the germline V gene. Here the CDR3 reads CARSLQGDTPYGYTF. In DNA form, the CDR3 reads TGTGCCAGAAGCTTGCAGGGGGACACACCTTATGGCTACACCTTC.

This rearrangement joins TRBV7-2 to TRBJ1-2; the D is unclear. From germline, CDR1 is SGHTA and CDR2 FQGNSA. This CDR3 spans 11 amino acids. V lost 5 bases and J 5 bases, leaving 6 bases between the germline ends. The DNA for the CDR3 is TGTGCCAGCAGCACGGGGTATGGCTACACCTTC. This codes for CASSTGYGYTF. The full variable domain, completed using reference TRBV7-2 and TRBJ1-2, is GAGVSQSPSNKVTEKGKDVELRCDPISGHTALYWYRQSLGQGLEFLIYFQGNSAPDKSGLPSDRFSAERTGGSVSTLTIQRTQQEDSAVYLCASSTGYGYTFGSGTRLTVV.

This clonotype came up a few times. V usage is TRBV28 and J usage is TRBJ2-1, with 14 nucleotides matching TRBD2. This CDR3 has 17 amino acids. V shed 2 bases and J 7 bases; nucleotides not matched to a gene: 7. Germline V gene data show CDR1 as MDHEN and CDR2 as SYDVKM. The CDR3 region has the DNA TGTGCCAGCAGTTTACCTCCGGGACTAGCGGGGGAGAATGAGCAGTTCTTC. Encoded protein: CASSLPPGLAGENEQFF. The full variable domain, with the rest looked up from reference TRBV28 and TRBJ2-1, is DVKVTQSSRYLVKRTGEKVFLECVQDMDHENMFWYRQDPGLGLRLIYFSYDVKMKEKGDIPEGYSVSREKKERFSLILESASTNQTSMYLCASSLPPGLAGENEQFFGPGTRLTVL.

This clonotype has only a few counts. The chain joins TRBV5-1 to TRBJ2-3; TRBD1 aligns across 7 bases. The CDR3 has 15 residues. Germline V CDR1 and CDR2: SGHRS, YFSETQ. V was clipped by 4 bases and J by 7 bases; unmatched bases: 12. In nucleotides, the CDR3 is TGCGCCAGCAGCCCCGGACAGGTTGGGATGTATACGCAGTATTTT. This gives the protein CASSPGQVGMYTQYF.